The TCR beta chain described here comes from a study of T-cell memory formation after mild COVID-19 (dated by TCRdb to the early 2020s). Turning to the overall study: TCR sequence clusters from the two donors were largely donor specific. Two young, previously healthy adult volunteers, one female and one male, were included in the cohort. Longitudinal TCRalpha and TCRbeta repertoire sequencing tracked T-cell clones expanding and contracting after mild COVID-19 in a couple of donors.

Instrument on record: Illumina NovaSeq 6000. TCRalpha and TCRbeta cDNA libraries were constructed by 5'RACE with constant-segment primers, with sample barcodes and unique molecular identifiers being introduced. RNA was extracted from every sample with Trizol reagent. Amplification of the libraries took two PCR steps, and the second step added a second sample barcode plus Illumina TruSeq adapters. The libraries were sequenced on an Illumina NovaSeq using 2 x 150 bp paired-end reads. The paper's data handling went like this. With migec v1.2.7, reads were demultiplexed and then collapsed into UMI-guided consensus sequences. With mixcr v2.1.11, UMI consensuses were aligned to TRA and TRB V and J templates and assembled into clonotypes. A clonotype was counted as expanded or contracted only when both edgeR and NoisET called the clonotype significant, with the noise models trained on biological replicates. For edgeR calls, a false discovery rate-adjusted p below 0.01 and a log2 fold-change threshold of 1 were applied. PCA with hierarchical clustering of max-normalized trajectories of the 1000 most abundant clonotypes was used as exploratory dynamics analysis. Each responding clone was given a CD4 or CD8 phenotype based on the CD4+ and CD8+ repertoires, which had been sequenced separately. TCRdb's own reprocessing of the public reads used fastp at Q25 and MiXCR and kept productive beta chains. Each CDR3 protein appears once, grouped with its most common genes and DNA. The V and J calls and clone size come from TCRdb's table, not from the authors' own analysis. This sample holds hundreds of thousands of distinct CDR3 sequences; more than 15% were observed only once. The ten top clones hold more than 10% of the sample.

V is cut by 3 bases and J by 1 base, and the space between the germline ends is 4 bases. CDR3 length: 12 amino acids, cysteine to phenylalanine. Solely the CDR3 DNA is kept, with 36 bases framed from the first base. Reading the germline V gene gives CDR1 SGHRS and CDR2 YFSETQ. This clonotype came up many times. The clone's antigen remains unknown. Base qualities are not at hand, and no much larger clone is one base apart. General study outcomes and caveats: Some responding clones were detected in pre-infection memory, suggesting pre-existing cross-reactive memory T cells joined the SARS-CoV-2 response. The study included only a couple of mild cases, and larger cohorts that include severe cases with pre-infection samples were judged to be necessary. The second-wave clones that peaked on day 37 were not confirmed to be SARS-CoV-2 specific. Clones that contracted from day 15 to 85 showed balanced CD4/CD8 phenotypes, whereas a second wave of clones that expanded from day 15 to 37 leaned towards CD4+. Contracting CD4+ clones turned up mainly in the CM and EM memory subsets, whereas EMRA was where CD8+ clones were enriched.

PBMCs were isolated by Ficoll-Paque density gradient centrifugation. The source material was PBMCs or a T cell subset sorted from them (not recorded which). This TCR was sampled from an adult woman who had mild COVID-19 (a few samples of this study predate the infection). The sample titles of this study are shuffled in the database, so cell type and time point are left out; the donor was told from shared clones. Recombination linked TRBV5-1 to TRBJ2-5, with no confident D gene call. The CDR3: CASSSSQETQYF. The nucleotide sequence is given as TGCGCCAGCAGCTCCAGCCAAGAGACCCAGTACTTC.